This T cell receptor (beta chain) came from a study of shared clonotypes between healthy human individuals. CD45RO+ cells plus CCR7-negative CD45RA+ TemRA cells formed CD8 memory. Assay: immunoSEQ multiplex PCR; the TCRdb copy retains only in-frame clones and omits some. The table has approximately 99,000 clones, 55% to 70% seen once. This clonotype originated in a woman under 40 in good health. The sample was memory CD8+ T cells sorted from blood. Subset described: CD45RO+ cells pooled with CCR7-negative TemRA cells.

CDR3 sequence: CASSPPEGGDTF. The CDR3 nucleotides read TGTGCCAGCAGCCCCCCGGAAGGGGGGGACACCTTC. The chain has TRBV7-9 and TRBJ1-2; weak D call: TRBD1 (6 bases). Germline CDR1 and CDR2: SEHNR and FQNEAQ (reference sequence). V was clipped by 5 bases and J by 12 bases, with 16 bases between them. This CDR3 comprises 12 residues.